The clone carrying this T cell receptor beta chain was detected only a few times. Its antigen is not known. This sample's treatment: skin biopsy from PPD injection site in Mantoux-positive individual. The library had UMIs added by 3' ligation of an oligonucleotide to TCR cDNA. Skin biopsies came from PPD injection sites in Mantoux-positive individuals. Input was roughly 1 to 1000 ng of DNase-treated total RNA without cell sorting. This specimen belongs to a study of naive and memory T cell subsets. Whole-study findings and limits: Tuberculin site TCR excess was interpreted as type IV hypersensitivity infiltration.

The SP2 primer and nested alpha and beta constant region primers amplified ligated cDNA in four rounds. TCRdb re-analysed the UMI-ligation and nested PCR reads in MiXCR, keeping a single row per CDR3 protein. The sample gives under 25,000 distinct CDR3 sequences, roughly 6% of which show up once; around 6.4% is in the top ten. The CDR3 totals 12 residues. Trimming removed 2 bases at V and 9 bases at J, with 5 bases between. CDR1 is SGHTA and CDR2 is FQGNSA in the germline V gene. The clonotype originates from an adult in good health. This chain joins TRBV7-2 and TRBJ1-6; a possible D gene is TRBD1 (5 bases). The specimen comprised skin, sampled from a tuberculin skin test site. In nucleotides, the CDR3 is TGTGCCAGCAGCTTACAGGGTTCACCCCTCCACTTT. It encodes CASSLQGSPLHF.